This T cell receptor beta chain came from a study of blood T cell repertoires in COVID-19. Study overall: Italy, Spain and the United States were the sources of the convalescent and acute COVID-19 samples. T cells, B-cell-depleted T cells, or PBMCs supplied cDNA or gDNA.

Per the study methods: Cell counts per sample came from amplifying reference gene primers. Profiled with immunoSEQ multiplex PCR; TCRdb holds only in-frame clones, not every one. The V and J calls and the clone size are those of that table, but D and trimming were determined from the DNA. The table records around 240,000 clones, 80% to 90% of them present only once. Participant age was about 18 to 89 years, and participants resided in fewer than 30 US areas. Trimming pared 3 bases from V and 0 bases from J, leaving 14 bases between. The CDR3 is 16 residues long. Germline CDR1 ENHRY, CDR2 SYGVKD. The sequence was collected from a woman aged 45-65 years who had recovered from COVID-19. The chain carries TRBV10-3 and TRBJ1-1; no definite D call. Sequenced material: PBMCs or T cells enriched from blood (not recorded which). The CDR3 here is CAISEDVGGMNTEAFF. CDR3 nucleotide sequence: TGTGCCATCAGTGAAGATGTGGGCGGGATGAACACTGAAGCTTTCTTT.